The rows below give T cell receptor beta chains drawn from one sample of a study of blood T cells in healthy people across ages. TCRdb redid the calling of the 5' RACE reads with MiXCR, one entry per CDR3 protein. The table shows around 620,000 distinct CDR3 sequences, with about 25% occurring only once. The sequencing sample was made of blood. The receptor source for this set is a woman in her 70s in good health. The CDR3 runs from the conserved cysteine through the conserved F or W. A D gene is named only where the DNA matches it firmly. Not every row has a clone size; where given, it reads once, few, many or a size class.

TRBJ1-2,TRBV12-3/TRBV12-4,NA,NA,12,CASSLGSGGYTF,TGTGCCAGCAGTTTAGGGAGCGGTGGCTACACCTTC
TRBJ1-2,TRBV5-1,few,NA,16,CASSLADSRTNYGYTF,TGCGCCAGCAGCTTGGCGGACAGCCGAACTAACTATGGCTACACCTTC
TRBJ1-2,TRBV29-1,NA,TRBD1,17,CSVEPRQGVTNSYGYTF,TGCAGCGTAGAACCGAGACAGGGGGTTACTAACTCCTATGGCTACACCTTC
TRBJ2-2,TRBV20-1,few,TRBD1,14,CSAMRTGNTGELFF,TGCAGTGCTATGCGGACAGGGAACACCGGGGAGCTGTTTTTT
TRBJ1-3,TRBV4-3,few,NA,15,CASSQVVRSGNTIYF,TGCGCCAGCAGCCAAGTGGTTCGCTCTGGAAACACCATATATTTT
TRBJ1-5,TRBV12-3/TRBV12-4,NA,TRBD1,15,CASSLNRGDNQPQHF,TGTGCCAGCAGTTTAAACAGGGGAGACAATCAGCCCCAGCATTTT
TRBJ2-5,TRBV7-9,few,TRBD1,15,CASSPGTTGGETQYF,TGTGCCAGCAGCCCCGGAACGACAGGGGGAGAGACCCAGTACTTC
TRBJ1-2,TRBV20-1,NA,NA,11,CSAIFGRGYTF,TGCAGTGCCATATTCGGACGTGGCTACACCTTC
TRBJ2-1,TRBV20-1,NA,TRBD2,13,CSAWGTSGNEQFF,TGCAGTGCCTGGGGGACTAGCGGCAATGAGCAGTTCTTC
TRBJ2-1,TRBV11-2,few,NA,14,CASSFDLVPNEQFF,TGTGCCAGCAGCTTTGACCTAGTCCCCAATGAGCAGTTCTTC
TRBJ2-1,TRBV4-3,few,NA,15,CASSQGPSSYNEQFF,TGCGCCAGCAGCCAAGGCCCGAGCTCCTACAATGAGCAGTTCTTC
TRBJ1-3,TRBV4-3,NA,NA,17,CASSQDWGQQSGNTIYF,TGCGCCAGCAGCCAAGATTGGGGGCAGCAGTCTGGAAACACCATATATTTT
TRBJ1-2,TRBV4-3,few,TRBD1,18,CASSQGGGTGGFGGGYTF,TGCGCCAGCAGCCAAGGGGGCGGGACAGGGGGGTTTGGAGGAGGCTACACCTTC
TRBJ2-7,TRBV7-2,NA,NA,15,CASSFTGLAAGEQYF,TGTGCCAGCAGCTTTACAGGGTTAGCAGCGGGCGAGCAGTACTTC
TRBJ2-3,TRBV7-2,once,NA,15,CASSAGLALGDTQYF,TGTGCCAGCAGCGCAGGCCTGGCTCTGGGAGATACGCAGTATTTT
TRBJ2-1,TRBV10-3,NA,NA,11,CAISPGNEQFF,TGTGCCATCAGTCCAGGGAATGAGCAGTTCTTC
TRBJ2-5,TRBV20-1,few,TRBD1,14,CSAPSGGTGILQYF,TGCAGTGCCCCGTCCGGTGGGACAGGAATTTTGCAGTACTTC
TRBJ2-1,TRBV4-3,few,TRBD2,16,CASSQWATGGYNEQFF,TGCGCCAGCAGCCAGTGGGCCACGGGGGGGTACAATGAGCAGTTCTTC
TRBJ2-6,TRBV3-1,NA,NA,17,CASSHAPGRTGANVLTF,TGTGCCAGCAGCCACGCTCCGGGAAGGACTGGGGCCAACGTCCTGACTTTC
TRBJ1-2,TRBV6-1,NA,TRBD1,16,CASSEPRDRGDYGYTF,TGTGCCAGCAGTGAACCCCGGGACAGGGGTGACTATGGCTACACCTTC
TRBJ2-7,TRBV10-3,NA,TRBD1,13,CAINQGATYEQYF,TGTGCCATCAATCAGGGGGCGACCTACGAGCAGTACTTC
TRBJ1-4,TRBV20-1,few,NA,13,CSARDPQSEKLFF,TGCAGTGCTAGAGATCCTCAAAGTGAAAAACTGTTTTTT
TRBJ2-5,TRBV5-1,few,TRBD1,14,CASSLGQEAKTQYF,TGCGCCAGCAGCCTCGGACAGGAGGCAAAGACCCAGTACTTC
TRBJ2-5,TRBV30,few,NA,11,CACELGIKVYF,TGTGCCTGCGAGCTAGGGATTAAGGTGTACTTC
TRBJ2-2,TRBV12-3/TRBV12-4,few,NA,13,CASSFTGVGELFF,TGTGCCAGCAGTTTCACGGGGGTCGGGGAGCTGTTTTTT
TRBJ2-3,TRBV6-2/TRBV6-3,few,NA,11,CASGDTDTQYF,TGTGCCAGCGGGGACACAGATACGCAGTATTTT
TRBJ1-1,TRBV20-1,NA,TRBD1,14,CSARYAGGNTEAFF,TGCAGTGCTAGATATGCAGGGGGGAACACTGAAGCTTTCTTT
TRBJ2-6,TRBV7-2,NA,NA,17,CACSLTLRTSGANVLTF,TGTGCCTGCAGCTTAACCCTCCGGACCTCTGGGGCCAACGTCCTGACTTTC
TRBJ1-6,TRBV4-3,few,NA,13,CASSQDGNSPLHF,TGCGCCAGCAGCCAAGACGGGAATTCACCCCTCCACTTT
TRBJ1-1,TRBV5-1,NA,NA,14,CASSLTDIGTEAFF,TGCGCCAGCAGCTTGACAGATATCGGCACTGAAGCTTTCTTT
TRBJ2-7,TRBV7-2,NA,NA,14,CASSPITGSGEQYF,TGTGCCAGCAGCCCGATAACAGGGTCGGGCGAGCAGTACTTC
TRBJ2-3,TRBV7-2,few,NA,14,CASSRAGNTDTQYF,TGTGCCAGCAGTCGGGCCGGGAACACAGATACGCAGTATTTT